The TCR beta chain under discussion was sequenced for a study of cytomegalovirus exposure and HLA in healthy donors. General study findings and limits: Reports credit the classifier with highly specific, highly sensitive diagnosis of cytomegalovirus status.

Concerning this clone itself: Its antigen is not known.

Profiled with immunoSEQ multiplex PCR; TCRdb holds only in-frame clones, not every one. The table lists about 150,000 clones, around 83% of them singletons. The CDR3 has 13 residues. Germline assignment: CDR1 SGHTA and CDR2 FQGNSA. Trimming removed 2 bases from V and 7 bases from J, with 11 bases in between. This chain links TRBV7-2 with TRBJ1-1; maybe TRBD1 (5 bases). This TCR derives from a human donor in good health. Input material: PBMCs. CDR3 region: CASSLLPGDEAFF. The CDR3 nucleotides are TGTGCCAGCAGCTTACTCCCGGGGGATGAAGCTTTCTTT.